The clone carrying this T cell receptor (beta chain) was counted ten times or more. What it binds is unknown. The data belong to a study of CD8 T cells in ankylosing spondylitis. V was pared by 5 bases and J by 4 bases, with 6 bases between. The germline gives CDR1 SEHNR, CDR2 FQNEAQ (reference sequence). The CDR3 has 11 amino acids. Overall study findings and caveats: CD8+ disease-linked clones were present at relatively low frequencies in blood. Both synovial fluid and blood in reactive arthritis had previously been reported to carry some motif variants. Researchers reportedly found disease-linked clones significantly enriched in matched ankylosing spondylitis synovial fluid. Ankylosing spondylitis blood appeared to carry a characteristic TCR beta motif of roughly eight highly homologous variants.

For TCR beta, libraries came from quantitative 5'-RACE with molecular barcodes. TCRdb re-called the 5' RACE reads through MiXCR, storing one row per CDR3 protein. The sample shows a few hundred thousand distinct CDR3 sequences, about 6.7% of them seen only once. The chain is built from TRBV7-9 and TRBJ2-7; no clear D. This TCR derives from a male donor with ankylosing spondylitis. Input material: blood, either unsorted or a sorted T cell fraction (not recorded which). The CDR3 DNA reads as TGTGCCAGCAGCGGAACATACGAGCAGTACTTC. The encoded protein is CASSGTYEQYF.